These 25 T cell receptor beta chains were sequenced from one sample in a study of blood T cell repertoires in COVID-19. The data were produced by immunoSEQ multiplex PCR, yet TCRdb's version contains in-frame clones alone and is incomplete. In the table there are about 230,000 clones, roughly 83% of which are singletons. The source material was peripheral blood. These receptors were collected from a woman in her 50s with acute or convalescent COVID-19.

The V and J genes are TRBV6-5 and TRBJ2-1; 8 bases match TRBD1. From germline, CDR1 is MNHEY and CDR2 SVGAGI. The CDR3 consists of 14 residues. Trimming removed 5 bases from V and 5 bases from J; junction bases left unmatched: 5. DNA for the CDR3: TGTGCCAGCAGTCCTCTGACAGGGGACAATGAGCAGTTCTTC. It is translated as CASSPLTGDNEQFF.

The chain is built from TRBV14 and TRBJ1-6; no reliable D call. Germline-derived CDR1 and CDR2 are SGHDN and FVKESK. Between the trimmed V and J ends, which lost 0 bases and 4 bases, there was a span of 16 bases. The CDR3 sequence is 18 residues long. The CDR3 region is CASSQDNAWGGYNSPLHF. CDR3 DNA: TGTGCCAGCAGCCAAGATAATGCTTGGGGAGGATATAATTCACCCCTCCACTTT.

The chain links TRBV6-2 or TRBV6-3 to TRBJ2-1; TRBD2 is a possible D gene (7 bases). Germline V lookup: CDR1 MNHEY, CDR2 SVGEGT. The V gene lost 0 bases and the J gene lost 6 bases, with 15 bases spanning the gap. CDR3 length: 16 residues. Here the CDR3 reads CASSYSGGRILNEQFF. CDR3 in DNA: TGTGCCAGCAGTTACTCGGGGGGGCGTATTCTCAATGAGCAGTTCTTC.

This clone has only one observation. The chain employs TRBV10-3 and TRBJ1-1; 9 bases line up with TRBD1. V shed 5 bases and J 4 bases; nucleotides not matched to a gene: 8. The germline gives CDR1 ENHRY, CDR2 SYGVKD. The CDR3 consists of 15 residues. The CDR3 spells CAISNRGHPVTEAFF. DNA for the CDR3: TGTGCCATCAGTAACAGGGGGCATCCGGTCACTGAAGCTTTCTTT.

This rearrangement joins TRBV20-1 to TRBJ1-2; D unresolved. The CDR3 consists of 12 residues. V was clipped by 3 bases and J by 4 bases, with 9 bases between them. Germline V gene lookup returns CDR1 DFQATT and CDR2 SNEGSKA (reference sequence). CDR3 coding DNA: TGCAGTGCTAGTGGGGAGGTCTATGGCTACACCTTC. Residues: CSASGEVYGYTF.

This chain connects TRBV5-6 to TRBJ1-3; D is uncertain. V lost 2 bases and J lost 4, with 13 bases in between. There are 15 residues in the CDR3. Germline CDR1 reads SGHDT; CDR2 reads YYEEEE. CDR3 sequence: CASSFGGGLGNTIYF. The CDR3 nucleotides read TGTGCCAGCAGCTTCGGAGGAGGACTGGGAAACACCATATATTTT. Full variable domain (remainder filled in from reference TRBV5-6 and TRBJ1-3): DAGVTQSPTHLIKTRGQQVTLRCSPKSGHDTVSWYQQALGQGPQFIFQYYEEEERQRGNFPDRFSGHQFPNYSSELNVNALLLGDSALYLCASSFGGGLGNTIYFGEGSWLTVV.

V gene TRBV6-5 combines with J gene TRBJ2-4; D remains unclear. This CDR3 is built from 15 residues. Trimming pared 5 bases from V and 4 bases from J, leaving 15 bases between. Per the germline V gene, CDR1 is MNHEY and CDR2 is SVGAGI. This CDR3 is CASSTHLGQKNIQYF. CDR3 bases: TGTGCCAGCAGTACCCACCTGGGCCAGAAAAACATTCAGTACTTC.

The chain couples TRBV14 to TRBJ2-1; 10 bases line up with TRBD1. Germline loops: CDR1 SGHDN, CDR2 FVKESK. This CDR3 is built from 14 residues. Germline trimming cut 1 base from V and 9 bases from J; bases unmatched to any gene: 3. CDR3 bases: TGTGCCAGCAGCCAAGCGGGGACAGGGGCTGAGCAGTTCTTC. It encodes CASSQAGTGAEQFF.

This clone came up many times. The rearrangement joins TRBV7-2 to TRBJ2-5; 8 positions match TRBD1. Losses at the gene ends were 5 bases for V and 2 bases for J; bases not matched to a gene: 7. The germline CDR1 and CDR2 sequences are SGHTA and FQGNSA. The CDR3 loop spans 15 amino acids. The CDR3 spells CASSVDRGLQETQYF. The CDR3 bases are TGTGCCAGCAGCGTCGACAGGGGCCTTCAAGAGACCCAGTACTTC.

The chain has TRBV28 and TRBJ1-2; tentative D call: TRBD1 (5 bases). The CDR3 runs 15 residues. Germline V gene sequence: CDR1 MDHEN, CDR2 SYDVKM. The V end was cut by 5 bases, the J end by 4 bases, with 17 bases between. CDR3 region: CASSTRGAGGYGYTF. The CDR3 DNA reads TGTGCCAGCAGTACAAGGGGCGCAGGTGGCTATGGCTACACCTTC.

This clone was seen once. This rearrangement joins TRBV5-5 to TRBJ1-1, with D unclear. The CDR3 has 13 residues. V was shortened by 0 bases and J by 4 bases, with 7 bases between the two germline ends. Germline lookup yields CDR1 SGHKS and CDR2 YYEKEE (reference sequence). The CDR3 DNA follows: TGTGCCAGCAGCTTGGCCTGGAGCACTGAAGCTTTCTTT. It yields the protein CASSLAWSTEAFF.

The rearrangement links TRBV9 to TRBJ1-4; D unclear. The CDR3 spans 16 residues. The V end was cut by 4 bases, the J end by 0 bases, with 13 bases between. Germline assignment: CDR1 SGDLS and CDR2 YYNGEE. The CDR3 sequence is CASSLRGGSTNEKLFF. CDR3 sequence (DNA): TGTGCCAGCAGCCTCCGAGGAGGGTCAACTAATGAAAAACTGTTTTTT.

CDR3 coding DNA: TGTGCCAGCAGCCACGGGACAGGGGGCGTTAATGAAGCTTTCTTT. This codes for CASSHGTGGVNEAFF. The V and J genes are TRBV4-2 and TRBJ1-1, with 12 bases lining up with TRBD1. V lost 3 bases to trimming and J lost 7 bases; unmatched junction nucleotides: 6. Germline-derived CDR1 and CDR2 are LGHNA and YNFKEQ. CDR3 length: 15 amino acids.

The chain carries TRBV19 and TRBJ1-2; D possibly corresponds to TRBD1 (5 bases). Trimming took off 10 bases at V and 4 bases at J, with 19 bases between the two ends. This CDR3 region has 14 residues. Germline V gives CDR1 LNHDA, CDR2 SQIVND (reference sequence). In DNA form, the CDR3 reads TGTGCCACCACTCCCGGAGGGGTTGGCTATGGCTACACCTTC. Protein sequence: CATTPGGVGYGYTF.

The J gene is TRBJ2-1, the V gene TRBV5-3; D uncertain. TRBV5-3 is classed as an ORF, of uncertain function. The CDR3 totals 19 residues. Trimming cost V 0 bases and J 0 bases, with 19 bases left between them. The CDR3 region is CARSLGLVRRVSSYNEQFF. The DNA of the CDR3 is TGTGCCAGAAGCTTGGGTCTCGTAAGAAGAGTGAGCTCCTACAATGAGCAGTTCTTC.

This clone was recorded only once. V and J are TRBV24-1 and TRBJ2-3; 8 nucleotides align to TRBD1. The J segment lost 1 base and the V segment lost 5 bases, leaving 4 bases of the junction unmatched. This CDR3 is 15 amino acids long. Germline V gene lookup returns CDR1 KGHDR and CDR2 SFDVKD. The CDR3 region has the DNA TGTGCCACCAGTGGGACAGGGACTCGCACAGATACGCAGTATTTT. Protein: CATSGTGTRTDTQYF.

This chain uses TRBV28 with TRBJ2-1; D gene uncertain. Trimming cost V 6 bases and J 7 bases, with 7 bases left between them. CDR1 is MDHEN, CDR2 SYDVKM, per germline. The CDR3 is 11 residues long. CDR3 sequence: CASRESNEQFF. The CDR3 nucleotides read TGTGCCAGCAGGGAGAGTAATGAGCAGTTCTTC. Variable domain in full (rest from reference TRBV28 and TRBJ2-1): DVKVTQSSRYLVKRTGEKVFLECVQDMDHENMFWYRQDPGLGLRLIYFSYDVKMKEKGDIPEGYSVSREKKERFSLILESASTNQTSMYLCASRESNEQFFGPGTRLTVL.

The V call is TRBV27, the J call TRBJ1-5; 11 bases line up with TRBD1. The V and J ends lost 10 bases and 3 bases, in that order; junction bases with no gene match: 5. CDR1 MNHEY and CDR2 SMNVEV come from the germline V gene (reference sequence). The CDR3 length is 14 residues. CDR3 sequence (DNA): TGTGCCACGGGACAGGGGGGGATCAATCAGCCCCAGCATTTT. This encodes CATGQGGINQPQHF.

The chain joins TRBV6-1 to TRBJ1-3; a weak D match, TRBD1 (5 bases). V shed 0 bases and J shed 4 bases, with 13 bases lying between them. This CDR3 contains 16 residues. CDR1 MNHNS and CDR2 SASEGT come from the germline V gene. CDR3 DNA sequence: TGTGCCAGCAGTGAAGCATTCAGGGCAGGCGGAAACACCATATATTTT. Translation gives CASSEAFRAGGNTIYF.

The genes are TRBV19 and TRBJ2-2; unclear D gene. V was pared by 1 base and J by 5 bases, with 11 bases between. Germline lookup yields CDR1 LNHDA and CDR2 SQIVND (reference sequence). The CDR3 is made up of 15 amino acids. The CDR3 region has the DNA TGTGCCAGTAGTATAGGGCAAACATTTACCGGGGAGCTGTTTTTT. Its translation is CASSIGQTFTGELFF.

The J gene is TRBJ1-1, the V gene TRBV19, with D possibly TRBD1 on 6 matching bases. Per the germline V gene, CDR1 is LNHDA and CDR2 is SQIVND (reference sequence). The CDR3 is 15 amino acids. With 7 bases removed from V and 2 bases from J, the gap between germline ends came to 17 bases. The CDR3 nucleotides are TGTGCCAGTAATCCGAGACAGGCAAGAAACACTGAAGCTTTCTTT. Translated: CASNPRQARNTEAFF.

V is TRBV11-2 and J is TRBJ2-3; D ambiguous. Trimming left V 1 base short and J 2 bases short, with 16 bases between. The CDR3 extends over 17 amino acids. The germline CDR1 and CDR2 sequences are SGHAT and FQNNGV. CDR3 amino acids: CASSLVFQTFLTDTQYF. As DNA, the CDR3 is TGTGCCAGCAGCTTAGTTTTCCAGACTTTCCTCACAGATACGCAGTATTTT.

The CDR3 DNA is TGTGCCAGCAGCCCCCCTAGCGGGGTGAACACCGGGGAGCTGTTTTTT. Protein: CASSPPSGVNTGELFF. The rearrangement links TRBV7-2 to TRBJ2-2; 9 bases are shared with TRBD2. Germline CDR1 SGHTA, CDR2 FQGNSA. V lost 5 bases and J lost 1; bases outside the gene matches: 5. The CDR3 consists of 16 residues.

This sequence joins TRBV7-9 and TRBJ2-1; 10 bases fit TRBD2. The V and J ends lost 5 bases and 9 bases, in that order; junction bases with no gene match: 7. Germline V gene sequence: CDR1 SEHNR, CDR2 FQNEAQ (reference sequence). CDR3 size: 14 residues. The CDR3 coding sequence is TGTGCCAGCAGCAAGGGACTAGCGTTTCCTGAGCAGTTCTTC. This translates into CASSKGLAFPEQFF.

V gene TRBV18 combines with J gene TRBJ1-1, with 7 bases aligning to TRBD1. This CDR3 region has 15 residues. The V and J ends lost 3 bases and 1 base, in that order; junction bases with no gene match: 5. In germline, CDR1 is KGHSH, CDR2 LQKENI. CDR3 sequence (DNA): TGTGCCAGCTCACCGATGCGGACAGGGAACACTGAAGCTTTCTTT. Amino acid sequence: CASSPMRTGNTEAFF.